This TCR beta chain was identified in a study of shared clonotypes between healthy human individuals. Trimming took 4 bases from V and 1 from J; bases not matched to a gene: 6. There are 14 residues in the CDR3. The germline gives CDR1 SQVTM, CDR2 ANQGSEA. All donors were Caucasian adults living in Nashville, Tennessee. This clone was counted a single time. Under the authors' procedure: Because ImmunoSEQ provided only junction sequences with no quality scores, the filtering differed. Sequencing used immunoSEQ multiplex PCR; TCRdb keeps in-frame clones, though not all of them. D and trimming come from the DNA, and the V and J calls and clone size come from that table. The sample shows approximately 500,000 clones, 81% of them seen only once.

The chain has TRBV29-1 and TRBJ1-1, with TRBD1 identical over 7 bases. The receptor was isolated from a woman in her 40s in good health. Some clones in this sample may be carry-over from other donors' samples. The sequencing input was PBMCs. The CDR3 DNA reads as TGCAGCGTTGCTACGCGGACAGGGAACACTGAAGCTTTCTTT. Protein product: CSVATRTGNTEAFF.